This TCR beta chain was profiled in a study of long-term antiretroviral therapy in people with HIV. Study-wide results and caveats: Post-ART, diversity grew, though it stayed under transplant donor control levels. Every time point showed a repertoire led by clones expanded before ART.

Inclusion required at least two post-ART and at least one pre-ART PBMC samples. All participants with HIV were treated in the United States. Researchers ran immunoSEQ v3.0 at survey level. Some clones are missing from TCRdb's copy, which holds only in-frame ones; the method was immunoSEQ multiplex PCR. The data show over 30,000 clones, roughly four fifths seen once. Remarks on this clone: The antigen remains unidentified.

This CDR3 has 15 amino acids. V dropped 0 bases and J dropped 2; count of bases not matched to a gene: 4. The germline gives CDR1 SGDLS, CDR2 YYNGEE. The starting material was unsorted PBMCs, obtained 1 year after starting antiretroviral therapy. The chain carries TRBV9 and TRBJ2-5; 7 bases are a match to TRBD2. The sequence derives from a man between 18 and 35 years old with HIV. The DNA for the CDR3 is TGTGCCAGCAGCGTAGTGGGGGGGGGACAAGAGACCCAGTACTTC. Amino acids: CASSVVGGGQETQYF.